These 7 T cell receptor beta chains came from one sample sequenced in a study of blood T cell repertoires in COVID-19. TCRdb's table, derived via immunoSEQ multiplex PCR, lists solely in-frame clones and lacks some. The profile shows 110,000 to 150,000 clones, 75% to 90% of them singletons. Sequencing input: peripheral blood. Receptors were obtained from a woman between 50 and 59 years old with acute or convalescent COVID-19.

This sequence joins TRBV9 and TRBJ1-1, with D possibly matching TRBD1 (6 bases). Germline V gene lookup returns CDR1 SGDLS and CDR2 YYNGEE. This CDR3 has 17 amino acids. V dropped 0 bases and J dropped 3 bases, with 18 bases sitting between them. The CDR3 DNA reads as TGTGCCAGCAGCGTAGTAGGTTGGTCAGGGGCGGACACTGAAGCTTTCTTT. This gives the protein CASSVVGWSGADTEAFF. The variable domain in full, completed from reference TRBV9 and TRBJ1-1, reads DSGVTQTPKHLITATGQRVTLRCSPRSGDLSVYWYQQSLDQGLQFLIQYYNGEERAKGNILERFSAQQFPDLHSELNLSSLELGDSALYFCASSVVGWSGADTEAFFGQGTRLTVV.

The chain couples TRBV27 to TRBJ2-5; maybe TRBD1 (5 bases). Germline values: CDR1 MNHEY, CDR2 SMNVEV (reference sequence). The CDR3 spans 15 residues. V was clipped by 2 bases and J by 3 bases, with 13 bases between them. The CDR3 nucleotides are TGTGCCAGCAGTTTAGTAAGGGGTCAAGAAGAGACCCAGTACTTC. Its protein product is CASSLVRGQEETQYF.

The rearrangement uses TRBV4-1 and TRBJ1-2; D perhaps matches TRBD1 (5 bases). Germline CDR1 reads MGHRA; CDR2 reads YSYEKL. V was trimmed by 3 bases and J by 5 bases, leaving 13 bases between them. CDR3 length: 14 amino acids. CDR3 residues: CASSQRDSRYGYTF. The CDR3 DNA reads TGCGCCAGCAGCCAGCGCGACAGCCGATATGGCTACACCTTC.

This clone showed up just a few times. The chain couples TRBV28 to TRBJ1-5, with D tentatively TRBD1 (6 bases). The CDR3 is 15 amino acids. V was cut by 6 bases and J by 4 bases, with 16 bases left in between. CDR1 is MDHEN and CDR2 is SYDVKM in the germline V gene. In nucleotides, the CDR3 is TGTGCCAGCAGCCTAAGGGGGTTCTCTAATCAGCCCCAGCATTTT. Its translation is CASSLRGFSNQPQHF.

This clone has only one observation. The chain recombines TRBV4-2 with TRBJ2-7; a weak D match, TRBD1 (5 bases). This CDR3 comprises 13 residues. V was cut by 3 bases and J by 0 bases, with 6 bases left in between. Looked up from germline, CDR1 is LGHNA and CDR2 is YNFKEQ. The CDR3 sequence is CASSQQGSYEQYF. CDR3 nucleotide sequence: TGTGCCAGCAGCCAGCAGGGCTCCTACGAGCAGTACTTC.

The chain has TRBV18 and TRBJ2-2; tentative D call: TRBD2 (5 bases). V lost 5 bases and J lost 7, with 8 bases in between. The germline CDR1 and CDR2 sequences are KGHSH and LQKENI. The CDR3 loop spans 12 amino acids. This CDR3 reads CASSEGGGELFF. The DNA of the CDR3 is TGTGCCAGCTCAGAGGGCGGCGGGGAGCTGTTTTTT.

This clone was observed a single time. This sequence joins TRBV28 and TRBJ1-1; D gene uncertain. This CDR3 has 11 amino acids. Germline values: CDR1 MDHEN, CDR2 SYDVKM. The germline V and J ends were trimmed by 7 bases and 1 base, with 4 bases remaining between them. Written as DNA, the CDR3 is TGTGCCAGCACCCAGAACACTGAAGCTTTCTTT. Amino acids: CASTQNTEAFF.